Detailed here is one T cell receptor beta chain. The method was immunoSEQ multiplex PCR; TCRdb's version includes in-frame clones alone and lacks a portion of them. This table holds under 80,000 clones, approximately 87% found once. CDR3 length: 14 residues. Germline V gene lookup returns CDR1 SQVTM and CDR2 ANQGSEA. Trimming shortened V by 6 bases and J by 2 bases, and 14 bases separated the two germline ends. This entry belongs to a study of blood T cell repertoires in COVID-19. Study-level information: Whether acute or convalescent, the COVID-19 samples came from the United States, Italy and Spain.

Source material: peripheral blood. This chain uses TRBV29-1 with TRBJ1-3; D is possibly TRBD1 (6 bases). This TCR was recovered from a man in his fifties with active COVID-19. The CDR3 sequence is CSVEGGEPGNTIYF. The CDR3 DNA sequence: TGCAGCGTCGAGGGGGGGGAGCCTGGAAACACCATATATTTT.